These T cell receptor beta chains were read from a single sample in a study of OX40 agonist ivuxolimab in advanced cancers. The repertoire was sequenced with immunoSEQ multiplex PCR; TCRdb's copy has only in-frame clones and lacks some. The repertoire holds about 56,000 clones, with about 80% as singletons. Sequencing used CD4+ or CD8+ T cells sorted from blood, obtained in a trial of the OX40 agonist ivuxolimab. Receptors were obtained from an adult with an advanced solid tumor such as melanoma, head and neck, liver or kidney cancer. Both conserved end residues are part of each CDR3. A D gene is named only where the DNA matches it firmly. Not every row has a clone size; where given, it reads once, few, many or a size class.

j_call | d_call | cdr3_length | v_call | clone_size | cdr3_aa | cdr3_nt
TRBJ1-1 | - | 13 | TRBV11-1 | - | CASTNPANTEAFF | TGTGCCAGCACTAACCCAGCGAACACTGAAGCTTTCTTT
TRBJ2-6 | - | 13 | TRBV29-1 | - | CSVDFSGANVLTF | TGCAGCGTTGATTTTTCCGGGGCCAACGTCCTGACTTTC
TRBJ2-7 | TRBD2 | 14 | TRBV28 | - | CAVLPPGGAYEQYF | TGTGCCGTTCTACCTCCCGGGGGGGCCTACGAGCAGTACTTC
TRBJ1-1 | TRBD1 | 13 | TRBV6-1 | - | CASNWDSRAEAFF | TGTGCCAGCAATTGGGACAGTAGAGCTGAAGCTTTCTTT
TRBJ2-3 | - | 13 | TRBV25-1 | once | CASSAPGTDTQYF | TGTGCCAGCAGTGCGCCTGGCACAGATACGCAGTATTTT
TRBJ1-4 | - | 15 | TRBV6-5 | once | CASSPEGLIGEKLFF | TGTGCCAGCAGTCCCGAGGGACTAATAGGGGAAAAACTGTTTTTT
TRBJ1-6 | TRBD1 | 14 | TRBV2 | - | CASGDRDYNSPLHF | TGTGCCAGCGGGGACAGGGACTATAATTCACCCCTCCACTTT
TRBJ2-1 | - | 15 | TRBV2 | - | CASSAPVGTYNEQFF | TGTGCCAGCAGCGCCCCGGTAGGAACTTACAATGAGCAGTTCTTC
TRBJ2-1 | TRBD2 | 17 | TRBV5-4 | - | CASSLDLRTSSYNEQFF | TGTGCCAGCAGCTTGGACCTTCGGACTAGCTCCTACAATGAGCAGTTCTTC
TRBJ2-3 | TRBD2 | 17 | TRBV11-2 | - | CASSLEASGYSTDTQYF | TGTGCCAGCAGCTTAGAGGCTAGCGGGTATAGCACAGATACGCAGTATTTT
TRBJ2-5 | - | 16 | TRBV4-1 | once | CASSQEFPGYQETQYF | TGCGCCAGCAGCCAAGAATTTCCCGGCTACCAAGAGACCCAGTACTTC
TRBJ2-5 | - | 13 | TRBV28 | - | CASSYDPGETQYF | TGTGCCAGCAGCTACGACCCTGGGGAGACCCAGTACTTC
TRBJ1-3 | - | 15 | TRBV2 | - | CASKGTQSSGNTIYF | TGTGCCAGCAAGGGGACTCAGAGCTCTGGAAACACCATATATTTT
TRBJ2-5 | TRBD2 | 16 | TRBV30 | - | CAWSVLGTSLGETQYF | TGTGCCTGGAGTGTACTTGGGACTAGCCTAGGGGAGACCCAGTACTTC
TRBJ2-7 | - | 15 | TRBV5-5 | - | CASSLDPKPSYEQYF | TGTGCCAGCAGCTTGGATCCAAAACCCTCTTACGAGCAGTACTTC
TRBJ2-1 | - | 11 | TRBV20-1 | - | CSAPRAGEQFF | TGCAGTGCTCCCCGCGCTGGTGAGCAGTTCTTC
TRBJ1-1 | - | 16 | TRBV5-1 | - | CASSIDGQTGNTEAFF | TGCGCCAGCAGCATCGACGGACAGACAGGGAACACTGAAGCTTTCTTT
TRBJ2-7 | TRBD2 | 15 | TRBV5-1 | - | CASSSTSGPPYEQYF | TGCGCCAGCAGCTCGACTAGCGGGCCCCCCTACGAGCAGTACTTC
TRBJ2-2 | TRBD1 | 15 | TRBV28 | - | CASRTTGGIAGELFF | TGTGCCAGCAGGACTACAGGGGGCATTGCCGGGGAGCTGTTTTTT
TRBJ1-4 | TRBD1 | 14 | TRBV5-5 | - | CASSPGQGGEKLFF | TGTGCCAGCAGCCCTGGACAGGGAGGTGAAAAACTGTTTTTT
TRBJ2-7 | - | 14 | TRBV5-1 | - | CASSLDQGTYEQYF | TGCGCCAGCAGCTTGGACCAGGGAACCTACGAGCAGTACTTC
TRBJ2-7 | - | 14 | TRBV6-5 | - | CASSKTGTTYEQYF | TGTGCCAGCAGTAAAACCGGGACAACGTACGAGCAGTACTTC
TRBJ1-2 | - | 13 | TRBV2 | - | CASSRTANYGYTF | TGTGCCAGCAGTAGGACAGCTAACTATGGCTACACCTTC
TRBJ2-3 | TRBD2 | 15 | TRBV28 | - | CASSFFTGGTDTQYF | TGTGCCAGCAGTTTTTTTACGGGAGGAACGGATACGCAGTATTTT
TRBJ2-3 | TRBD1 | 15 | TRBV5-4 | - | CASSLGQGITDTQYF | TGTGCCAGCAGCTTAGGACAGGGGATCACAGATACGCAGTATTTT
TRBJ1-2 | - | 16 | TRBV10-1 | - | CASLQGRGWGGYGYTF | TGCGCCAGTTTACAGGGAAGGGGGTGGGGTGGCTATGGCTACACCTTC
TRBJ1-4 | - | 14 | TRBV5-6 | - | CASRPGTPLGKLFF | TGTGCCAGCAGACCCGGGACACCTCTCGGAAAACTGTTTTTT
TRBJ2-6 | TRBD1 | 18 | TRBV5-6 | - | CASSSPGQGVSGANVLTF | TGTGCCAGCAGCTCACCGGGACAGGGGGTATCTGGGGCCAACGTCCTGACTTTC
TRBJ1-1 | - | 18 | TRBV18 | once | CASSPPRGQGKMNTEAFF | TGTGCCAGCTCACCTCCCCGGGGCCAGGGTAAGATGAACACTGAAGCTTTCTTT
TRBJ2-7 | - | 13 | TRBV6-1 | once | CASSGLTSYEQYF | TGTGCCAGCAGTGGACTTACCTCCTACGAGCAGTACTTC
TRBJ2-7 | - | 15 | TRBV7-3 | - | CASSLTGRGPYEQYF | TGTGCCAGCAGCTTAACAGGCAGGGGACCCTACGAGCAGTACTTC
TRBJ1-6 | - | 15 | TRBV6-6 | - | CASSYEGPGNSPLHF | TGTGCCAGCAGTTACGAGGGCCCCGGGAATTCACCCCTCCACTTT
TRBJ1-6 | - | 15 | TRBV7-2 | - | CASSFRSGGNSPLHF | TGTGCCAGCAGCTTCCGATCGGGCGGAAATTCACCCCTCCACTTT
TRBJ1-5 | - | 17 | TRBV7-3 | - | CASSSIRDTDSNQPQHF | TGTGCCAGCAGCTCCATCCGGGACACCGATAGCAATCAGCCCCAGCATTTT
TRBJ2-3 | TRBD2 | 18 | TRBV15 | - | CATSRDKLPTSGKGTQYF | TGTGCCACCAGCAGAGATAAGCTACCGACTAGCGGGAAGGGTACGCAGTATTTT
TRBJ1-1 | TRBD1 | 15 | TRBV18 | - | CASSPRSDRATEAFF | TGTGCCAGCTCACCAAGGTCGGACAGGGCCACTGAAGCTTTCTTT
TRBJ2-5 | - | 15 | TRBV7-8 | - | CASSLGGTREETQYF | TGTGCCAGCAGCTTAGGGGGCACCCGCGAAGAGACCCAGTACTTC
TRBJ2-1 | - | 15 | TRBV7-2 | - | CASSLVGGASNEQFF | TGTGCCAGCAGCTTAGTGGGGGGGGCCTCGAATGAGCAGTTCTTC
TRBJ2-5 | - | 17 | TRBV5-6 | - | CASSLGTLGRSAETQYF | TGTGCCAGCAGCTTAGGAACGTTGGGCAGGTCGGCAGAGACCCAGTACTTC
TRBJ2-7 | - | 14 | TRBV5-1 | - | CASSLESVPYEQYF | TGCGCCAGCAGCTTGGAGTCCGTTCCCTACGAGCAGTACTTC
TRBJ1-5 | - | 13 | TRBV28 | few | CASRIGGIQPQHF | TGTGCCAGCAGAATAGGGGGTATTCAGCCCCAGCATTTT
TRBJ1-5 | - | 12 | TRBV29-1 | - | CSVAGGSQPQHF | TGCAGCGTTGCGGGGGGGTCCCAGCCCCAGCATTTT
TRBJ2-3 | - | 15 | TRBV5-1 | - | CASSQEGTSIGTQYF | TGCGCCAGCAGCCAGGAAGGGACCAGCATTGGTACGCAGTATTTT
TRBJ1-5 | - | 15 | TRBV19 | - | CASSGSRYSNQPQHF | TGTGCCAGTAGTGGTTCCCGATATAGCAATCAGCCCCAGCATTTT
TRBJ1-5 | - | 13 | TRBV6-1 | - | CASSTTGYQPQHF | TGTGCCAGCAGTACAACAGGGTATCAGCCCCAGCATTTT
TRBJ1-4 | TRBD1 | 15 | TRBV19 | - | CASTDQGQGARKLFF | TGTGCCAGTACTGATCAGGGACAGGGGGCGCGAAAACTGTTTTTT
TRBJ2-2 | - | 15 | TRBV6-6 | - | CASSALVGAAGELFF | TGTGCCAGCAGCGCGTTGGTGGGGGCGGCCGGGGAGCTGTTTTTT
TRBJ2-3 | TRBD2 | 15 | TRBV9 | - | CASSVVAGGADTQYF | TGTGCCAGCAGCGTAGTAGCGGGGGGGGCAGATACGCAGTATTTT
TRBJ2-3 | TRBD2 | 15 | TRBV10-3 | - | CAISAGLAETDTQYF | TGTGCCATCAGTGCAGGACTAGCGGAGACAGATACGCAGTATTTT
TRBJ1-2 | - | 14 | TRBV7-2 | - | CASSLAGANYGYTF | TGTGCCAGCAGCTTAGCAGGGGCTAACTATGGCTACACCTTC
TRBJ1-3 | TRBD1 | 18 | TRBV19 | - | CASSAEGQGSSSGNTIYF | TGTGCCAGCAGCGCGGAAGGACAGGGATCGAGCTCTGGAAACACCATATATTTT
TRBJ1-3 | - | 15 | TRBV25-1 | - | CASSDFGGPGNTIYF | TGTGCCAGCAGTGATTTTGGGGGCCCTGGAAACACCATATATTTT
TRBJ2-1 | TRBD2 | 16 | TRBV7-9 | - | CASSLGGRGAYNEQFF | TGTGCCAGCAGCTTAGGGGGGAGGGGAGCCTACAATGAGCAGTTCTTC
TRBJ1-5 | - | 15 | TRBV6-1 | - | CASTMTPEGHQPQHF | TGTGCCAGCACCATGACCCCTGAGGGGCATCAGCCCCAGCATTTT
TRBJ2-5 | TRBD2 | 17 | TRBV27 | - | CASTQTGAGGLQETQYF | TGTGCCAGCACTCAAACTGGGGCGGGGGGCTTACAAGAGACCCAGTACTTC
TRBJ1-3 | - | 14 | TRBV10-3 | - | CAIFAGEPGNTIYF | TGTGCCATCTTCGCCGGGGAACCTGGAAACACCATATATTTT
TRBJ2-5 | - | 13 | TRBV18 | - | CASSPPTQETQYF | TGTGCCAGCTCACCTCCGACCCAAGAGACCCAGTACTTC
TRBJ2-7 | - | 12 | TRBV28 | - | CASSLSGAEQYF | TGTGCCAGCAGTCTATCAGGGGCCGAGCAGTACTTC